This T cell receptor beta chain was obtained from a study of cytomegalovirus exposure and HLA in healthy donors. This clone occurred a few times. Germline CDR1 ENHRY, CDR2 SYGVKD. Trimming took 6 bases from V and 3 from J; bases not matched to a gene: 6. CDR3 length equals 14 residues. PCR involved 60 Vbeta and 13 Jbeta primers. Assay used: immunoSEQ multiplex PCR; TCRdb lists only in-frame clones, some missing. The data show about 100,000 clones, with approximately 80% seen just once and approximately 0.83% held by the top ten. This clonotype was sampled from a woman in her sixties in good health and CMV-seronegative. The gene calls are TRBV10-3 and TRBJ2-7, with 9 bases fitting TRBD1. The sequenced sample consisted of PBMCs. The CDR3 region is CAIREDRGIYEQYF. CDR3 sequence (DNA): TGTGCCATCAGAGAAGACAGGGGGATCTACGAGCAGTACTTC.